Listed here are 20 T cell receptor beta chains from one sample, sequenced in a study of long-term antiretroviral therapy in people with HIV. Investigators performed immunoSEQ version v3.0 at survey level. TCRdb's table, derived via immunoSEQ multiplex PCR, lists solely in-frame clones and lacks some. This table has fewer than 20,000 clones, approximately 82% appearing once. Specimen: unsorted PBMCs, collected 0.3 years before starting antiretroviral therapy. Source of these receptors: a man aged 50 or older with HIV.

Only one count was recorded for this clone. The chain combines TRBV30 with TRBJ1-1; 7 bases line up with TRBD1. The CDR3 sequence is 14 residues long. Germline V gives CDR1 GTSNPN, CDR2 SVGIG (reference sequence). V lost 0 bases, J lost 3 bases, and 4 bases stayed unmatched. In nucleotides, the CDR3 is TGTGCCTGGAGTGTATCAGACAGGGACACTGAAGCTTTCTTT. This encodes CAWSVSDRDTEAFF.

The chain combines TRBV10-2 with TRBJ2-3; D is unresolved. CDR1 and CDR2 from the germline V gene are WSHSY and SAAADI. CDR3 length: 14 residues. Trimming removed 8 bases at V and 1 base at J, with 13 bases between. The CDR3 loop reads CASLKNRGTDTQYF. The DNA of the CDR3 is TGCGCCAGCCTCAAAAACCGGGGCACAGATACGCAGTATTTT.

The chain uses TRBV2 and TRBJ1-2; D possibly corresponds to TRBD1 (6 bases). V was cut by 3 bases and J by 6 bases, with 14 bases left in between. The CDR3 contains 14 residues. CDR1 SNHLY and CDR2 FYNNEI come from the germline V gene. This CDR3 is CASSDRTEANGYTF. The CDR3 DNA is TGTGCCAGCAGTGACAGGACAGAAGCTAATGGCTACACCTTC.

V is TRBV19 and J is TRBJ1-5, with D unclear. Germline V gene data show CDR1 as LNHDA and CDR2 as SQIVND (reference sequence). The CDR3 has 13 residues. The ends were cut back, 4 bases at V and 0 bases at J, with 4 bases in the middle. The CDR3 bases are TGTGCCAGTAGTAGCCATAGCAATCAGCCCCAGCATTTT. This codes for CASSSHSNQPQHF. The whole variable domain, remainder taken from reference TRBV19 and TRBJ1-5, is DGGITQSPKYLFRKEGQNVTLSCEQNLNHDAMYWYRQDPGQGLRLIYYSQIVNDFQKGDIAEGYSVSREKKESFPLTVTSAQKNPTAFYLCASSSHSNQPQHFGDGTRLSIL.

In its sample, this clone was seen once. The chain carries TRBV10-3 and TRBJ1-1; D not certain. The germline CDR1 and CDR2 sequences are ENHRY and SYGVKD. The CDR3 consists of 13 residues. V shed 3 bases and J shed 5 bases, with 10 bases lying between them. The CDR3 is CAISEHGGTEAFF. DNA of the CDR3: TGTGCCATCAGTGAACATGGCGGAACTGAAGCTTTCTTT.

This clone showed up just a few times. V is TRBV30 and J is TRBJ1-5; tentative D call: TRBD1 (5 bases). The ends were cut back, 3 bases at V and 3 bases at J, with 9 bases in the middle. Germline-derived CDR1 and CDR2 are GTSNPN and SVGIG (reference sequence). This CDR3 has 13 residues. The CDR3 DNA sequence: TGTGCCTGGAGCCAGGGACCCAATCAGCCCCAGCATTTT. Translating it yields CAWSQGPNQPQHF.

The chain links TRBV19 to TRBJ1-1; 7 positions agree with TRBD1. Trimming at V came to 4 bases and at J to 7 bases, leaving 30 bases not matched to a gene. This CDR3 region has 21 residues. The germline CDR1 and CDR2 sequences are LNHDA and SQIVND (reference sequence). The CDR3 spells CASSTRPGTVYGIGGRYEAFF. The CDR3 nucleotides read TGTGCCAGTAGTACTCGTCCCGGGACAGTGTATGGAATCGGGGGAAGGTATGAAGCTTTCTTT.

The gene calls are TRBV19 and TRBJ1-5; TRBD1 aligns across 9 bases. The length of the CDR3 is 17 residues. With V trimmed by 5 bases and J by 4 bases, 12 bases remained unmatched. Looked up from germline, CDR1 is LNHDA and CDR2 is SQIVND (reference sequence). The chain's CDR3 is CASSPRDREWGNQPQHF. DNA of the CDR3: TGTGCCAGTAGTCCCCGGGACAGGGAATGGGGGAATCAGCCCCAGCATTTT.

This sequence joins TRBV19 and TRBJ1-5; TRBD1 is a possible D gene (5 bases). V was shortened by 5 bases and J by 0 bases, with 11 bases between the two germline ends. The CDR3 is made up of 15 amino acids. Per germline, CDR1 LNHDA and CDR2 SQIVND (reference sequence). The CDR3 sequence: CASSVLGPSNQPQHF. The CDR3 DNA reads TGTGCCAGTAGTGTACTGGGACCTAGCAATCAGCCCCAGCATTTT.

This chain links TRBV7-8 with TRBJ2-7; no definite D call. CDR1 is SGHVS, CDR2 FQNEAQ, per germline. The CDR3 has 12 residues. V lost 2 bases and J 6 bases, leaving 8 bases between the germline ends. Here the CDR3 DNA reads TGTGCCAGCAGCTTAACCGAGGCCGAGCAGTACTTC. Amino acid sequence: CASSLTEAEQYF.

V and J are TRBV19 and TRBJ2-5, with TRBD2 matching over 8 bases. Trimming took 5 bases from V and 2 from J; bases not matched to a gene: 4. Germline V CDR1 and CDR2: LNHDA, SQIVND (reference sequence). This CDR3 has 14 residues. This CDR3 reads CASSLGTSQETQYF. The CDR3 DNA reads as TGTGCCAGTAGTCTCGGGACTAGTCAAGAGACCCAGTACTTC. Drawing the rest from reference TRBV19 and TRBJ2-5, the complete variable domain is DGGITQSPKYLFRKEGQNVTLSCEQNLNHDAMYWYRQDPGQGLRLIYYSQIVNDFQKGDIAEGYSVSREKKESFPLTVTSAQKNPTAFYLCASSLGTSQETQYFGPGTRLLVL.

The V call is TRBV2, the J call TRBJ1-1; perhaps TRBD1 as D (6 bases). The CDR3 covers 16 residues. Trimming pared 5 bases from V and 1 base from J, leaving 17 bases between. Germline loops: CDR1 SNHLY, CDR2 FYNNEI. CDR3 coding DNA: TGTGCCAGCAGTCTCTACGGTAGGACAGAGAACACTGAAGCTTTCTTT. As protein: CASSLYGRTENTEAFF. Combining the CDR3 with reference TRBV2 and TRBJ1-1 gives the whole variable domain EPEVTQTPSHQVTQMGQEVILRCVPISNHLYFYWYRQILGQKVEFLVSFYNNEISEKSEIFDDQFSVERPDGSNFTLKIRSTKLEDSAMYFCASSLYGRTENTEAFFGQGTRLTVV.

V and J are TRBV6-5 and TRBJ2-7, with D perhaps being TRBD1 or TRBD2 (5 bases each). Germline CDR1 reads MNHEY; CDR2 reads SVGAGI. CDR3 size: 14 residues. The V end was cut by 6 bases, the J end by 3 bases, with 15 bases between. This CDR3 reads CASSHTGTVYEQYF. DNA for the CDR3: TGTGCCAGCAGCCATACCGGGACGGTCTACGAGCAGTACTTC.

This chain uses TRBV28 with TRBJ1-2; D is ambiguous. The CDR3 has 15 amino acids. The germline V and J ends were trimmed by 8 bases and 0 bases, with 16 bases remaining between them. Germline V gene sequence: CDR1 MDHEN, CDR2 SYDVKM. CDR3 in DNA: TGTGCCAGCCGAGAGGGAAGGTTCGCTAACTATGGCTACACCTTC. Encoded protein: CASREGRFANYGYTF.

CDR3 nucleotide sequence: TGTGCCAGCACCAAAGGTGGCGGCAATCAGCCCCAGCATTTT. It is translated as CASTKGGGNQPQHF. This chain joins TRBV27 and TRBJ1-5; D gene ambiguous. The CDR3 runs 14 residues. Deletions cut 7 bases from V and 2 bases from J, with 12 bases between. CDR1 and CDR2 from the germline V gene are MNHEY and SMNVEV (reference sequence).

The chain employs TRBV4-1 and TRBJ2-7; D might be TRBD2 (6 bases). Germline CDR1 is MGHRA and CDR2 is YSYEKL. V lost 4 bases, J lost 2 bases, and 12 bases lay in between. CDR3 length: 14 residues. The CDR3 reads CASSRGTPPYEQYF. DNA for the CDR3: TGCGCCAGCAGCCGCGGGACGCCTCCCTACGAGCAGTACTTC.

The genes are TRBV29-1 and TRBJ2-3; the D call may be TRBD1 or TRBD2 (5 bases each). The CDR3 is 15 residues long. Germline V lookup: CDR1 SQVTM, CDR2 ANQGSEA. Trimming shortened V by 4 bases and J by 2 bases, and 16 bases separated the two germline ends. The CDR3 DNA reads TGCAGCGTTGGCGCCAGTGGGGGTTACACAGATACGCAGTATTTT. Translated, it gives CSVGASGGYTDTQYF.

This clone showed up just a few times. The chain uses TRBV5-4 and TRBJ1-6; perhaps TRBD1 as D (6 bases). Germline lookup yields CDR1 SGHNT and CDR2 YYREEE (reference sequence). V lost 1 base and J 7 bases, leaving 15 bases between the germline ends. This CDR3 has 16 residues. CDR3 in DNA: TGTGCCAGCAGCTTGAGCTGGGGGGGCCTCAATTCACCCCTCCACTTT. Its translation: CASSLSWGGLNSPLHF.

V gene TRBV7-2 combines with J gene TRBJ2-7; D is unresolved. The CDR3 is 12 residues long. The V gene lost 4 bases and the J gene lost 0 bases, with 4 bases spanning the gap. CDR1 and CDR2 from the germline V gene are SGHTA and FQGNSA. The CDR3 protein is CASSWDSYEQYF. CDR3 nucleotide sequence: TGTGCCAGCAGCTGGGACTCCTACGAGCAGTACTTC.

The chain joins TRBV11-2 to TRBJ1-1; perhaps TRBD1 as D (6 bases). This CDR3 is built from 13 residues. CDR1 SGHAT and CDR2 FQNNGV come from the germline V gene. V lost 2 bases and J 6 bases, leaving 10 bases between the germline ends. This chain's CDR3 is CASSLWGRPEAFF. The CDR3 nucleotides read TGTGCCAGCAGCTTATGGGGGCGGCCTGAAGCTTTCTTT.